This is a list of T cell receptor beta chains from one sample in a study of cytomegalovirus exposure and HLA in healthy donors. The table came from immunoSEQ multiplex PCR; TCRdb's copy has only in-frame clones and leaves some out. In the table there are about 120,000 clones, roughly three quarters of which are singletons. What was sequenced was PBMCs. These TCRs come from a man in his fifties in good health and CMV-seropositive. Each CDR3 is given with its conserved first and last residue. Fields, in order: CDR3 DNA, CDR3 protein, clone size, J gene, D gene, V gene. D genes are given only for firm matches. Rows may omit the clone size; those that give it use once, few, many or a size class.

CDR3nt: TGCGCCAGCAGCTTGGAACGGACTAGCGGGGGGTACTACAATGAGCAGTTCTTC
CDR3aa: CASSLERTSGGYYNEQFF
abundance: .
j_gene: TRBJ2-1
d_gene: TRBD2
v_gene: TRBV5-1

CDR3nt: TGTGCCAGCAGCCTGGGGACTAGCCGAACCGGGGAGCTGTTTTTT
CDR3aa: CASSLGTSRTGELFF
abundance: few
j_gene: TRBJ2-2
d_gene: TRBD2
v_gene: TRBV5-4

CDR3nt: TGCGCCAGCAGCTTGGAGGGTGAGGGGGCGGGCGAGCAGTACTTC
CDR3aa: CASSLEGEGAGEQYF
abundance: .
j_gene: TRBJ2-7
d_gene: TRBD1
v_gene: TRBV5-1

CDR3nt: TGCGCCAGCAGCCAAGAGCCAGGCTCCTACGAGCAGTACTTC
CDR3aa: CASSQEPGSYEQYF
abundance: .
j_gene: TRBJ2-7
d_gene: .
v_gene: TRBV4-3

CDR3nt: TGTGCCAGCAGTTGGACAGGGGGCAATCAGCCCCAGCATTTT
CDR3aa: CASSWTGGNQPQHF
abundance: .
j_gene: TRBJ1-5
d_gene: TRBD1
v_gene: TRBV27

CDR3nt: TGTGCCAGCAGGGCGGACAGCATGAACACTGAAGCTTTCTTT
CDR3aa: CASRADSMNTEAFF
abundance: .
j_gene: TRBJ1-1
d_gene: .
v_gene: TRBV2

CDR3nt: TGTGCCAGCACTCCCTTGGGACAGGGGGCAAAAGGCTACACCTTC
CDR3aa: CASTPLGQGAKGYTF
abundance: .
j_gene: TRBJ1-2
d_gene: TRBD1
v_gene: TRBV28

CDR3nt: TGTGCCAGCAGCCAAGATCAGGGATCTGGAAACACCATATATTTT
CDR3aa: CASSQDQGSGNTIYF
abundance: .
j_gene: TRBJ1-3
d_gene: .
v_gene: TRBV14

CDR3nt: TGCGCCAGCAGCCAGAGGACAGGGGAGGCAGATACGCAGTATTTT
CDR3aa: CASSQRTGEADTQYF
abundance: .
j_gene: TRBJ2-3
d_gene: TRBD1
v_gene: TRBV4-3

CDR3nt: TGTGCCAGCAGCGAAACACAGGGCGGGGGTAGTTATGGCTACACCTTC
CDR3aa: CASSETQGGGSYGYTF
abundance: once
j_gene: TRBJ1-2
d_gene: .
v_gene: TRBV9

CDR3nt: TGTGCCAGCAGCTCTGGGGACAGTTGGGCGGAGACCCAGTACTTC
CDR3aa: CASSSGDSWAETQYF
abundance: .
j_gene: TRBJ2-5
d_gene: TRBD1
v_gene: TRBV7-9

CDR3nt: TGCGCCAGCAGCTTGGTCGTCGGACTAGACTACAATGAGCAGTTCTTC
CDR3aa: CASSLVVGLDYNEQFF
abundance: .
j_gene: TRBJ2-1
d_gene: TRBD2
v_gene: TRBV5-1

CDR3nt: TGTGCCAGCAGCTTTGACAGGACCTATTCACCCCTCCACTTT
CDR3aa: CASSFDRTYSPLHF
abundance: .
j_gene: TRBJ1-6
d_gene: .
v_gene: TRBV5-4

CDR3nt: TGCGCCAGCAGCACCAGACTAGCGGGAGCATCCGAGCAGTACTTC
CDR3aa: CASSTRLAGASEQYF
abundance: .
j_gene: TRBJ2-7
d_gene: TRBD2
v_gene: TRBV5-1

CDR3nt: TGTGCCAGCAGCCTAGACAGGGCGGCCAAAAACATTCAGTACTTC
CDR3aa: CASSLDRAAKNIQYF
abundance: .
j_gene: TRBJ2-4
d_gene: TRBD1
v_gene: TRBV5-4

CDR3nt: TGTGCCATCAGGGACCCGGGACAGCCGAACACTGAAGCTTTCTTT
CDR3aa: CAIRDPGQPNTEAFF
abundance: .
j_gene: TRBJ1-1
d_gene: TRBD1
v_gene: TRBV10-3

CDR3nt: TGTGCCAGCCTCATTAGCTCTGGAAACACCATATATTTT
CDR3aa: CASLISSGNTIYF
abundance: .
j_gene: TRBJ1-3
d_gene: .
v_gene: TRBV6-5

CDR3nt: TGTGCCAGTAGTCCCCGAGGAGACAATCAGCCCCAGCATTTT
CDR3aa: CASSPRGDNQPQHF
abundance: .
j_gene: TRBJ1-5
d_gene: .
v_gene: TRBV19

CDR3nt: TGCGCCAGCAGCCCACAGGGCACCGGGGAGCTGTTTTTT
CDR3aa: CASSPQGTGELFF
abundance: .
j_gene: TRBJ2-2
d_gene: .
v_gene: TRBV10-2

CDR3nt: TGTGCCAGTAGTCTATGGACAAGCGAGAACACTGAAGCTTTCTTT
CDR3aa: CASSLWTSENTEAFF
abundance: .
j_gene: TRBJ1-1
d_gene: .
v_gene: TRBV19

CDR3nt: TGTGCCAGCACCCCGACGGGGGGTTATGGCTACACCTTC
CDR3aa: CASTPTGGYGYTF
abundance: .
j_gene: TRBJ1-2
d_gene: .
v_gene: TRBV6-5

CDR3nt: TGTGCCACCAGCAGAGGGCAGTCAACTAATGAAAAACTGTTTTTT
CDR3aa: CATSRGQSTNEKLFF
abundance: .
j_gene: TRBJ1-4
d_gene: .
v_gene: TRBV15

CDR3nt: TGTGCCAGCAGCGTAGCCGTGAACACTGAAGCTTTCTTT
CDR3aa: CASSVAVNTEAFF
abundance: .
j_gene: TRBJ1-1
d_gene: .
v_gene: TRBV9

CDR3nt: TGTGCCAGCAGTCAAGGATCGGGACAGGCGGAAAAACTGTTTTTT
CDR3aa: CASSQGSGQAEKLFF
abundance: .
j_gene: TRBJ1-4
d_gene: TRBD1
v_gene: TRBV6-5

CDR3nt: TGTGCCAGCAGTCAGGGAATCGATCAGCCCCAGCATTTT
CDR3aa: CASSQGIDQPQHF
abundance: .
j_gene: TRBJ1-5
d_gene: .
v_gene: TRBV27

CDR3nt: TGTGCCAGCAAGGTACAGGGGCTACACCCCGGGGAGCTGTTTTTT
CDR3aa: CASKVQGLHPGELFF
abundance: .
j_gene: TRBJ2-2
d_gene: TRBD1
v_gene: TRBV27

CDR3nt: TGCAGCGCCAGTGTCCGGGACAGGGAAGTTTTCGACTATGGCTACACCTTC
CDR3aa: CSASVRDREVFDYGYTF
abundance: once
j_gene: TRBJ1-2
d_gene: TRBD1
v_gene: TRBV29-1

CDR3nt: TGCGCCAGCAGCCAAGAGATGGGGGGAGTTAACTATGGCTACACCTTC
CDR3aa: CASSQEMGGVNYGYTF
abundance: .
j_gene: TRBJ1-2
d_gene: .
v_gene: TRBV4-3

CDR3nt: TGTGCCAGCAGCTTAAGGACAGGGGGGGGCACTGAAGCTTTCTTT
CDR3aa: CASSLRTGGGTEAFF
abundance: .
j_gene: TRBJ1-1
d_gene: TRBD1
v_gene: TRBV11-3

CDR3nt: TGTGCCATCAGGGCGGACACTGTAAACACTGAAGCTTTCTTT
CDR3aa: CAIRADTVNTEAFF
abundance: .
j_gene: TRBJ1-1
d_gene: .
v_gene: TRBV10-3

CDR3nt: TGCGCCAGCCGACGAACTATGCAAGAGACCCAGTACTTC
CDR3aa: CASRRTMQETQYF
abundance: .
j_gene: TRBJ2-5
d_gene: .
v_gene: TRBV10-2

CDR3nt: TGTGCCAGCAGTTTAGGGGCGGGTAGCGGGGTAAACACCGGGGAGCTGTTTTTT
CDR3aa: CASSLGAGSGVNTGELFF
abundance: .
j_gene: TRBJ2-2
d_gene: TRBD2
v_gene: TRBV27

CDR3nt: TGTGCCAGCAGAGCCCGGGACAGGGCCCTGGGGGAGCAGTACTTC
CDR3aa: CASRARDRALGEQYF
abundance: .
j_gene: TRBJ2-7
d_gene: TRBD1
v_gene: TRBV2

CDR3nt: TGTGCCAGCAGTGCCCGGGACTCTGGGGCCAACGTCCTGACTTTC
CDR3aa: CASSARDSGANVLTF
abundance: .
j_gene: TRBJ2-6
d_gene: .
v_gene: TRBV25-1

CDR3nt: TGCGCCAGCAGCTTAAGCGGTTATAGCTCCTACGAGCAGTACTTC
CDR3aa: CASSLSGYSSYEQYF
abundance: .
j_gene: TRBJ2-7
d_gene: .
v_gene: TRBV5-1

CDR3nt: TGTGCCAGCAGCTTAGTACGGGGGGAGCAGTACTTC
CDR3aa: CASSLVRGEQYF
abundance: .
j_gene: TRBJ2-7
d_gene: .
v_gene: TRBV11-3

CDR3nt: TGTGCCAGCAGGTTACAGGGGGTGGCCACTGAAGCTTTCTTT
CDR3aa: CASRLQGVATEAFF
abundance: .
j_gene: TRBJ1-1
d_gene: TRBD1
v_gene: TRBV11-3

CDR3nt: TGTGCCAGCAGTAGATCGTGGTCGGACAACGAGCAGTACTTC
CDR3aa: CASSRSWSDNEQYF
abundance: few
j_gene: TRBJ2-7
d_gene: .
v_gene: TRBV6-5

CDR3nt: TGTGCCAGCAGTGAGGTCCCGGTCAATGAGCAGTTCTTC
CDR3aa: CASSEVPVNEQFF
abundance: .
j_gene: TRBJ2-1
d_gene: .
v_gene: TRBV2

CDR3nt: TGTGCCAGCAGCTCCCTAGCGGGGGGGCAATCGGGCACAGATACGCAGTATTTT
CDR3aa: CASSSLAGGQSGTDTQYF
abundance: .
j_gene: TRBJ2-3
d_gene: TRBD2
v_gene: TRBV7-9

CDR3nt: TGTGCCAGTAGTATAGGCCTATGGGGGGCCTACGAGCAGTACTTC
CDR3aa: CASSIGLWGAYEQYF
abundance: .
j_gene: TRBJ2-7
d_gene: .
v_gene: TRBV19

CDR3nt: TGTGCCAGCAGCTTGGCTAGCGAGGCGTACGAGCAGTACTTC
CDR3aa: CASSLASEAYEQYF
abundance: few
j_gene: TRBJ2-7
d_gene: .
v_gene: TRBV7-9

CDR3nt: TGCGCCAGCAGCTGGTGGGGGCAGGACAATGAGCAGTTCTTC
CDR3aa: CASSWWGQDNEQFF
abundance: once
j_gene: TRBJ2-1
d_gene: .
v_gene: TRBV5-1

CDR3nt: TGTTCCAGCAGCTATTCGACAGGGGGCGAGGCTGGCTACACCTTC
CDR3aa: CSSSYSTGGEAGYTF
abundance: .
j_gene: TRBJ1-2
d_gene: TRBD1
v_gene: TRBV7-9

CDR3nt: TGTGCCACCAGCAGAGCCATTGAGGACACCATATATTTT
CDR3aa: CATSRAIEDTIYF
abundance: .
j_gene: TRBJ1-3
d_gene: .
v_gene: TRBV15

CDR3nt: TGCGCCAGCAGCCAAGTGGGGGGAAGCAATCAGCCCCAGCATTTT
CDR3aa: CASSQVGGSNQPQHF
abundance: .
j_gene: TRBJ1-5
d_gene: .
v_gene: TRBV4-1

CDR3nt: TGTGCCAGCAGGAAAGACCGGGGGGGCCAAGATACGCAGTATTTT
CDR3aa: CASRKDRGGQDTQYF
abundance: .
j_gene: TRBJ2-3
d_gene: TRBD2
v_gene: TRBV2

CDR3nt: TGTGCCAGCAGCGTAGGCCCCGCGGAGGGATCCCGAGAGACCCAGTACTTC
CDR3aa: CASSVGPAEGSRETQYF
abundance: .
j_gene: TRBJ2-5
d_gene: .
v_gene: TRBV9

CDR3nt: TGCAGCGTTGAAGGGACTCCCTATGGCTACACCTTC
CDR3aa: CSVEGTPYGYTF
abundance: medium-sized
j_gene: TRBJ1-2
d_gene: .
v_gene: TRBV29-1

CDR3nt: TGTGCCAGCTCACAAGACAGAACAACTAATGAAAAACTGTTTTTT
CDR3aa: CASSQDRTTNEKLFF
abundance: once
j_gene: TRBJ1-4
d_gene: .
v_gene: TRBV18

CDR3nt: TGTGCCGGAGGACTAGCGGGGGTAGTAGTTGAGCAGTTCTTC
CDR3aa: CAGGLAGVVVEQFF
abundance: .
j_gene: TRBJ2-1
d_gene: TRBD2
v_gene: TRBV5-4

CDR3nt: TGTGCCAGCAGCGGAACAGGGGCCACAAGAGATACGCAGTATTTT
CDR3aa: CASSGTGATRDTQYF
abundance: .
j_gene: TRBJ2-3
d_gene: TRBD1
v_gene: TRBV9

CDR3nt: TGTGCCAGCAGTTTGCCCTCAGGGAAAACTAATGAAAAACTGTTTTTT
CDR3aa: CASSLPSGKTNEKLFF
abundance: .
j_gene: TRBJ1-4
d_gene: .
v_gene: TRBV28

CDR3nt: TGTGCCAGCTCCTTCGGACTCGGGGAGCTGTTTTTT
CDR3aa: CASSFGLGELFF
abundance: once
j_gene: TRBJ2-2
d_gene: .
v_gene: TRBV6-5